These T cell receptor beta chains were read from a single sample in a study of cytomegalovirus exposure and HLA in healthy donors. Sequencing was performed with immunoSEQ multiplex PCR; in TCRdb, only in-frame clones are kept and a portion is missing. This sample's table reports 85,000 to 110,000 clones. Source material: PBMCs. Receptors originate from a middle-aged man in good health and CMV-seronegative. CDR3s include the opening cysteine and the closing phenylalanine or tryptophan. Each record gives: V gene, D gene, J gene, CDR3 protein, CDR3 DNA. A D gene is named only where the DNA matches it firmly.

v_gene: TRBV27
d_gene: TRBD1
j_gene: TRBJ1-5
CDR3aa: CASSKLDDRAFNQPQHF
CDR3nt: TGTGCCAGCAGCAAACTCGACGACAGGGCTTTTAATCAGCCCCAGCATTTT

v_gene: TRBV7-6
d_gene: TRBD1
j_gene: TRBJ2-3
CDR3aa: CASSLDTGQGTDTQYF
CDR3nt: TGTGCCAGCAGCTTAGATACGGGACAGGGGACAGATACGCAGTATTTT

v_gene: TRBV5-1
d_gene: TRBD2
j_gene: TRBJ2-1
CDR3aa: CASSQGLAGYNEQFF
CDR3nt: TGCGCCAGCAGTCAGGGACTAGCGGGGTACAATGAGCAGTTCTTC

v_gene: TRBV6-5
d_gene: .
j_gene: TRBJ2-7
CDR3aa: CASSLTAQRDYEQYF
CDR3nt: TGTGCCAGCAGTTTGACGGCACAGAGGGACTACGAGCAGTACTTC

v_gene: TRBV14
d_gene: .
j_gene: TRBJ1-2
CDR3aa: CASSQGTAIGYGYTF
CDR3nt: TGTGCCAGCAGCCAAGGGACTGCCATTGGGTATGGCTACACCTTC

v_gene: TRBV30
d_gene: .
j_gene: TRBJ1-4
CDR3aa: CAWSVRGTRHLKLFF
CDR3nt: TGTGCCTGGAGTGTACGGGGGACCCGTCATCTCAAACTGTTTTTT

v_gene: TRBV11-3
d_gene: .
j_gene: TRBJ2-3
CDR3aa: CASSLGAGTRTDTQYF
CDR3nt: TGTGCCAGCAGCTTAGGGGCCGGGACTCGGACAGATACGCAGTATTTT

v_gene: TRBV10-2
d_gene: TRBD1
j_gene: TRBJ1-5
CDR3aa: CASSGDRAQQPQHF
CDR3nt: TGCGCCAGCAGTGGGGACAGGGCACAGCAGCCCCAGCATTTT

v_gene: TRBV5-1
d_gene: TRBD2
j_gene: TRBJ2-2
CDR3aa: CASSLGDYKTGELFF
CDR3nt: TGCGCCAGCAGCTTGGGGGACTACAAGACGGGGGAGCTGTTTTTT

v_gene: TRBV6-6
d_gene: .
j_gene: TRBJ2-3
CDR3aa: CASSQYRTDTQYF
CDR3nt: TGTGCCAGCAGTCAGTACCGCACAGATACGCAGTATTTT

v_gene: TRBV6-7
d_gene: TRBD1
j_gene: TRBJ1-6
CDR3aa: CASSTRDRVSGSYNSPLHF
CDR3nt: TGTGCCAGCAGTACCCGGGACAGGGTGAGTGGCTCCTATAATTCACCCCTCCACTTT

v_gene: TRBV7-2
d_gene: TRBD2
j_gene: TRBJ2-7
CDR3aa: CASSPRRTSPNYEQYF
CDR3nt: TGTGCCAGCAGCCCGCGCAGGACTAGTCCCAACTACGAGCAGTACTTC

v_gene: TRBV5-1
d_gene: TRBD2
j_gene: TRBJ2-1
CDR3aa: CASMRAAGGNEQFF
CDR3nt: TGCGCCAGCATGCGGGCCGCGGGAGGTAATGAGCAGTTCTTC

v_gene: TRBV14
d_gene: TRBD1
j_gene: TRBJ2-7
CDR3aa: CASSHGQGPKYF
CDR3nt: TGTGCCAGCAGCCACGGACAGGGTCCGAAGTACTTC

v_gene: TRBV2
d_gene: TRBD2
j_gene: TRBJ2-7
CDR3aa: CASSDRTVAGGAWQYF
CDR3nt: TGTGCCAGCAGTGATCGGACGGTGGCGGGAGGTGCTTGGCAGTACTTC

v_gene: TRBV5-1
d_gene: TRBD2
j_gene: TRBJ2-7
CDR3aa: CASSLTAGGSYEQYF
CDR3nt: TGCGCCAGCAGCTTGACTGCGGGGGGCTCCTACGAGCAGTACTTC

v_gene: TRBV9
d_gene: TRBD1
j_gene: TRBJ2-1
CDR3aa: CASSVTGLLGTGAYNEQFF
CDR3nt: TGTGCCAGCAGCGTCACGGGTTTGTTGGGGACAGGGGCATACAATGAGCAGTTCTTC

v_gene: TRBV5-4
d_gene: .
j_gene: TRBJ1-2
CDR3aa: CASSYDRTVGYTF
CDR3nt: TGTGCCAGCAGCTACGACAGGACAGTCGGCTACACCTTC

v_gene: TRBV10-3
d_gene: .
j_gene: TRBJ2-1
CDR3aa: CAISGAGYNEQFF
CDR3nt: TGTGCCATCAGTGGAGCGGGTTACAATGAGCAGTTCTTC

v_gene: TRBV2
d_gene: .
j_gene: TRBJ1-5
CDR3aa: CASSDIPGNQPQHF
CDR3nt: TGTGCCAGCAGTGATATTCCAGGCAATCAGCCCCAGCATTTT

v_gene: TRBV6-5
d_gene: TRBD1
j_gene: TRBJ1-2
CDR3aa: CASGQELYGYTF
CDR3nt: TGTGCCAGCGGACAGGAACTATATGGCTACACCTTC

v_gene: TRBV6-5
d_gene: TRBD1
j_gene: TRBJ1-1
CDR3aa: CASSIDRALEAFF
CDR3nt: TGTGCCAGCAGCATCGACAGGGCCTTAGAAGCTTTCTTT

v_gene: TRBV14
d_gene: TRBD1
j_gene: TRBJ1-5
CDR3aa: CASWQGASNQPQHF
CDR3nt: TGTGCCAGTTGGCAGGGGGCGAGCAATCAGCCCCAGCATTTT

v_gene: TRBV7-9
d_gene: TRBD1
j_gene: TRBJ1-1
CDR3aa: CASSLLSTGEGTEAFF
CDR3nt: TGTGCCAGCAGCTTATTATCGACAGGGGAAGGCACTGAAGCTTTCTTT

v_gene: TRBV7-9
d_gene: TRBD1
j_gene: TRBJ2-7
CDR3aa: CASSLGAGGWDEQYF
CDR3nt: TGTGCCAGCAGCCTAGGGGCAGGGGGCTGGGACGAGCAGTACTTC

v_gene: TRBV27
d_gene: TRBD2
j_gene: TRBJ2-1
CDR3aa: CASSSRLAGALGNEQFF
CDR3nt: TGTGCCAGCAGTTCTAGACTAGCGGGAGCTTTAGGTAATGAGCAGTTCTTC

v_gene: TRBV2
d_gene: TRBD1
j_gene: TRBJ1-5
CDR3aa: CARGGQVDNQPQHF
CDR3nt: TGTGCCAGGGGGGGACAGGTCGACAATCAGCCCCAGCATTTT

v_gene: TRBV5-4
d_gene: .
j_gene: TRBJ1-2
CDR3aa: CASSSQGSAYGYTF
CDR3nt: TGTGCCAGCAGCTCTCAGGGGTCGGCTTATGGCTACACCTTC

v_gene: TRBV5-4
d_gene: TRBD1
j_gene: TRBJ2-5
CDR3aa: CASSTGQLSETQYF
CDR3nt: TGTGCCAGCAGCACGGGACAGCTATCAGAGACCCAGTACTTC

v_gene: TRBV7-2
d_gene: .
j_gene: TRBJ2-5
CDR3aa: CASSLASGEQYF
CDR3nt: TGTGCCAGCAGCTTAGCATCGGGGGAGCAGTACTTC

v_gene: TRBV7-9
d_gene: TRBD1
j_gene: TRBJ2-3
CDR3aa: CASNSGQGPDTQYF
CDR3nt: TGTGCCAGCAACTCGGGACAGGGGCCAGATACGCAGTATTTT

v_gene: TRBV7-9
d_gene: .
j_gene: TRBJ1-1
CDR3aa: CASSNLGGLVGEAFF
CDR3nt: TGTGCCAGCAGTAATCTCGGCGGGCTAGTAGGTGAAGCTTTCTTT

v_gene: TRBV30
d_gene: TRBD1
j_gene: TRBJ2-7
CDR3aa: CAWSRGQGRYEQYF
CDR3nt: TGTGCCTGGAGCCGAGGACAGGGCCGCTACGAGCAGTACTTC

v_gene: TRBV28
d_gene: .
j_gene: TRBJ1-5
CDR3aa: CASMEPQGRRISSNQPQHF
CDR3nt: TGTGCCAGCATGGAACCGCAGGGCCGTCGAATCTCTAGCAATCAGCCCCAGCATTTT

v_gene: TRBV5-1
d_gene: TRBD1
j_gene: TRBJ1-6
CDR3aa: CASSPGDRGSSPLHF
CDR3nt: TGCGCCAGCAGCCCGGGGGACAGGGGGTCTTCACCCCTCCACTTT

v_gene: TRBV28
d_gene: .
j_gene: TRBJ2-7
CDR3aa: CASVGGFYEQYF
CDR3nt: TGTGCCAGCGTGGGGGGTTTCTACGAGCAGTACTTC

v_gene: TRBV5-6
d_gene: TRBD2
j_gene: TRBJ2-7
CDR3aa: CASSLGVAGSAYEQYF
CDR3nt: TGTGCCAGCAGCTTGGGGGTAGCGGGATCCGCCTACGAGCAGTACTTC

v_gene: TRBV11-2
d_gene: .
j_gene: TRBJ2-4
CDR3aa: CASSQTGTKNIQYF
CDR3nt: TGTGCCAGCAGTCAGACCGGGACTAAAAACATTCAGTACTTC

v_gene: TRBV2
d_gene: TRBD1
j_gene: TRBJ1-6
CDR3aa: CASIRDSGDSPLHF
CDR3nt: TGTGCCAGCATCAGGGACAGTGGAGATTCACCCCTCCACTTT

v_gene: TRBV6-5
d_gene: TRBD2
j_gene: TRBJ2-7
CDR3aa: CASRLTSNEQYF
CDR3nt: TGTGCCAGCAGATTGACTAGCAACGAGCAGTACTTC

v_gene: TRBV5-4
d_gene: TRBD1
j_gene: TRBJ2-3
CDR3aa: CASSGGQGQTDTQYF
CDR3nt: TGTGCCAGCAGCGGGGGACAGGGGCAAACAGATACGCAGTATTTT

v_gene: TRBV19
d_gene: .
j_gene: TRBJ1-5
CDR3aa: CASTTAPGGGNQPQHF
CDR3nt: TGTGCCAGTACAACCGCGCCGGGGGGGGGCAATCAGCCCCAGCATTTT

v_gene: TRBV7-2
d_gene: .
j_gene: TRBJ2-3
CDR3aa: CASSLVGPVADTQYF
CDR3nt: TGTGCCAGCAGCTTAGTGGGGCCGGTAGCAGATACGCAGTATTTT

v_gene: TRBV7-2
d_gene: .
j_gene: TRBJ2-2
CDR3aa: CASSSRWGQFRGELFF
CDR3nt: TGTGCCAGCAGCTCGCGATGGGGCCAGTTCCGCGGGGAGCTGTTTTTT